Following are 32 T cell receptor beta chains from one sample sequenced in a study of molecular identifiers for immune sequencing clone quantification. MiXCR, run by TCRdb on the PCR reads, gives a single entry per CDR3 protein. The table records approximately 550,000 distinct CDR3 sequences, around 23% of them present only once. What was sequenced was naive CD8+ T cells from blood, with Jurkat cell RNA spiked in. Subset defined: FACS-sorted CD8+CD4-CCR7+CD45RA+ naive T cells. Source of these receptors: a human donor in good health. Some libraries in this study had Jurkat cell RNA spiked in.

This clonotype was counted between two and nine times. The genes are TRBV7-9 and TRBJ1-2; D gene unclear. This CDR3 has 12 residues. V was cut by 3 bases and J by 8 bases, with 10 bases left in between. Germline lookup yields CDR1 SEHNR and CDR2 FQNEAQ (reference sequence). In nucleotides, the CDR3 is TGTGCCAGCAGCTTGGAGGATGGAGGCTACACCTTC. Its protein is CASSLEDGGYTF. Based on the CDR3 plus reference TRBV7-9 and TRBJ1-2, the full variable domain is DTGVSQNPRHKITKRGQNVTFRCDPISEHNRLYWYRQTLGQGPEFLTYFQNEAQLEKSRLLSDRFSAERPKGSFSTLEIQRTEQGDSAMYLCASSLEDGGYTFGSGTRLTVV.

V gene TRBV7-3 combines with J gene TRBJ2-1; 9 bases match TRBD1. V was clipped by 4 bases and J by 4 bases; unmatched bases: 8. Germline CDR1 is SGHTA and CDR2 is FQGTGA. The CDR3 is 16 amino acids. The DNA of the CDR3 is TGTGCCAGCAGCTATGCCCCGGGACAGGGTTACAATGAGCAGTTCTTC. Translated, it gives CASSYAPGQGYNEQFF.

This clonotype was picked up one time. Its ends do not fully match the called genes, so a read error is possible. V usage is TRBV7-2 and J usage is TRBJ2-7, with 9 bases that match TRBD2. The germline CDR1 and CDR2 sequences are SGHTA and FQGNSA. The CDR3 runs 15 residues. CDR3 DNA: TGTGCCAGCAGTTATCGGGCTAGCGGGACCTACGAGGAGTACTTC. This sequence encodes CASSYRASGTYEEYF.

This rearrangement joins TRBV4-1 to TRBJ2-7; the D gene is possibly TRBD2 (6 bases). CDR1 and CDR2 (germline): MGHRA, YSYEKL. Trimming left V 4 bases short and J 3 bases short, with 13 bases between. This CDR3 has 14 residues. CDR3 bases: TGCGCCAGCAGCCCAAGGCTAGCGCGCTACGAGCAGTACTTC. It codes for CASSPRLARYEQYF.

V and J are TRBV15 and TRBJ1-2, with 8 positions matching TRBD1. The CDR3 consists of 14 residues. The germline V gene has CDR1 LNHNV and CDR2 YYDKDF (reference sequence). V dropped 4 bases and J dropped 8; count of bases not matched to a gene: 9. In DNA form, the CDR3 reads TGTGCCACCAGCATAGTTCGGACAGGGAGAGGCTACACCTTC. It is translated as CATSIVRTGRGYTF.

This clonotype was detected a few times. This chain joins TRBV12-3 or TRBV12-4 and TRBJ1-3; D is uncertain. This CDR3 has 14 residues. Trimming removed 3 bases at V and 1 base at J, with 7 bases between. As DNA, the CDR3 is TGTGCCAGCAGTTTGGGCCTTTCTGGAAACACCATATATTTT. This translates into CASSLGLSGNTIYF.

The chain employs TRBV27 and TRBJ2-7; TRBD1 matches 7 bases. This CDR3 has 14 amino acids. V shed 2 bases, J shed 3 bases, and the junction held 4 bases outside the gene matches. Germline V gene data show CDR1 as MNHEY and CDR2 as SMNVEV (reference sequence). The CDR3 nucleotides are TGTGCCAGCAGTTTACGAGGGGGCGTCTACGAGCAGTACTTC. Protein product: CASSLRGGVYEQYF.

This clonotype was seen at least ten times. This chain links TRBV28 with TRBJ2-3; D unresolved. There are 8 residues in the CDR3. V dropped 8 bases and J dropped 8 bases, with 2 bases sitting between them. Germline V lookup: CDR1 MDHEN, CDR2 SYDVKM. CDR3 protein: CASPTQYF. The CDR3 bases are TGTGCCAGCCCTACGCAGTATTTT.

In regard to this clonotype: Sequence at one end of the junction differs from germline and may be a read error. This chain joins TRBV5-6 and TRBJ2-7; TRBD1 aligns across 9 bases. The CDR3 has 15 residues. The germline CDR1 and CDR2 sequences are SGHDT and YYEEEE. Written as DNA, the CDR3 is TGTGCCAGCAGCGGCAAAGGGACAGGGTGGTACGAGAAGTACTTC. Its translation is CASSGKGTGWYEKYF.

This clonotype was counted only a few times. The chain combines TRBV7-9 with TRBJ1-1, with unresolved D. The CDR3 has 12 amino acids. Trimming removed 5 bases from V and 11 bases from J, with 15 bases in between. Per germline, CDR1 SEHNR and CDR2 FQNEAQ (reference sequence). The CDR3: CASSLDGDTAFF. The CDR3 DNA sequence: TGTGCCAGCAGCCTGGACGGGGATACGGCTTTCTTT.

The table lists this clonotype with many counts. The chain carries TRBV7-6 and TRBJ2-7; 8 bases fit TRBD1. V shed 6 bases, J shed 2 bases, and the junction held 6 bases outside the gene matches. Germline V gene lookup returns CDR1 SGHVS and CDR2 FNYEAQ. The CDR3 has 14 amino acids. The CDR3 nucleotides read TGTGCCAGCAGTCCGACAGGGGAGGCCTACGAGCAGTACTTC. It yields the protein CASSPTGEAYEQYF.

This clonotype was picked up a small number of times. The rearrangement joins TRBV14 to TRBJ1-6; possibly TRBD1 for D (5 bases). This CDR3 contains 15 residues. Trimming removed 6 bases from V and 11 bases from J, with 20 bases in between. Per the germline V gene, CDR1 is SGHDN and CDR2 is FVKESK. As DNA, the CDR3 is TGTGCCAGCAGTCCCTCCGGGGCCGAAAGACCACCCCTCCACTTT. This sequence encodes CASSPSGAERPPLHF.

Regarding this clonotype: The junction differs from germline at one of its ends, possibly a read error. The chain links TRBV6-2 or TRBV6-3 to TRBJ2-6; a possible D gene is TRBD2 (5 bases). The CDR3 length is 17 residues. CDR1 and CDR2 from the germline V gene are MNHEY and SVGEGT. The CDR3 sequence is CASGYEGRASGANVLTF. DNA for the CDR3: TGTGCCAGCGGTTACGAGGGAAGGGCCTCTGGGGCCAACGTCCTGACTTTC.

This clonotype has a count of ten or more. The J gene is TRBJ2-7, the V gene TRBV19; D possibly corresponds to TRBD2 (5 bases). With 5 bases removed from V and 1 base from J, the gap between germline ends came to 12 bases. The CDR3 runs 14 residues. The V gene's germline CDR1 is LNHDA and CDR2 SQIVND (reference sequence). This CDR3 is CASSSGVKSYEQYF. The CDR3 DNA reads as TGTGCCAGTAGTTCCGGGGTGAAGTCCTACGAGCAGTACTTC.

V and J are TRBV4-3 and TRBJ1-1, with 7 bases fitting TRBD1. V was clipped by 2 bases and J by 2 bases; unmatched bases: 17. There are 19 residues in the CDR3. The germline CDR1 and CDR2 sequences are LGHNA and YSLEER. The CDR3 DNA is TGCGCCAGCAGCCAACAATATCTGGGACAGTCTGGGGGAAACACTGAAGCTTTCTTT. Its translation is CASSQQYLGQSGGNTEAFF.

The sample holds a few counts of this clonotype. A clone one base away is much larger, so this may be a read error. The chain couples TRBV5-6 to TRBJ2-3; D remains ambiguous. Germline lookup yields CDR1 SGHDT and CDR2 YYEEEE. The CDR3 runs to 16 residues. The CDR3 DNA sequence: TGTGCCAGCGGCTTGGTCCGGGCAGGTCTCACAGATACGCAGTATTTT. Protein: CASGLVRAGLTDTQYF.

This clonotype was found many times. The chain recombines TRBV30 with TRBJ2-7; D perhaps matches TRBD1 (5 bases). Germline values: CDR1 GTSNPN, CDR2 SVGIG (reference sequence). V lost 5 bases and J 2 bases, leaving 7 bases between the germline ends. The length of the CDR3 is 11 residues. In DNA, the CDR3 is TGTGCCTGGGGACACCCCTACGAGCAGTACTTC. Encoded protein: CAWGHPYEQYF.

The chain carries TRBV9 and TRBJ2-3; possibly TRBD1 or TRBD2 for D (6 bases each). Trimming shortened V by 5 bases and J by 0 bases, and 13 bases separated the two germline ends. This CDR3 has 15 amino acids. Germline CDR1 reads SGDLS; CDR2 reads YYNGEE. DNA of the CDR3: TGTGCCAGCAGTGGAGGGGGGATTAGCACAGATACGCAGTATTTT. Translated, it gives CASSGGGISTDTQYF.

This clonotype was counted only a few times. The rearrangement links TRBV21-1 to TRBJ1-1; the table's D call TRBD1 went unverified against the DNA. TRBV21-1 is given as a pseudogene. The CDR3 consists of 11 residues. The CDR3 DNA follows: TGTGCCATCCCCCCGGACTCTGAAGCTTTCTTT. This gives the protein CAIPPDSEAFF.

The sample holds a few counts of this clonotype. Possible read error: a much larger clone is one base away. The rearrangement joins TRBV5-3 to TRBJ2-7; D ambiguous. TRBV5-3 is marked as an open reading frame, function uncertain. The CDR3 extends over 12 amino acids. CDR3 amino acids: CASSFMQIEQHF. The CDR3 coding sequence is TGTGCCAGCAGCTTCATGCAGATTGAGCAGCACTTC.

This clonotype was recorded a few times. This chain's CDR3 is CASSFQGNYEQYF. CDR3 nucleotide sequence: TGTGCCAGCAGCTTCCAGGGCAACTACGAGCAGTACTTC. This chain links TRBV7-9 with TRBJ2-7, with D maybe TRBD1 (5 bases). V was cut by 3 bases and J by 3 bases, with 9 bases left in between. Germline loops: CDR1 SEHNR, CDR2 FQNEAQ (reference sequence). This CDR3 comprises 13 residues.

This chain links TRBV3-1 with TRBJ1-4; D unresolved. This CDR3 has 14 residues. Deletions cut 4 bases from V and 8 bases from J, with 14 bases between. Per germline, CDR1 LGHDT and CDR2 YNNKEL (reference sequence). CDR3 DNA sequence: TGTGCCAGCAGCCCCGCCGGCAGAGGGGAAAAACTGTTTTTT. The encoded protein is CASSPAGRGEKLFF.

This clonotype appeared a few times. This sequence joins TRBV27 and TRBJ2-7, with D possibly being TRBD1 (5 bases). Trimming removed 6 bases from V and 3 bases from J, with 15 bases in between. The CDR3 contains 14 residues. The germline gives CDR1 MNHEY, CDR2 SMNVEV (reference sequence). For the CDR3, the DNA is TGTGCCAGCAGGGGGCCCGGACGAATCTACGAGCAGTACTTC. It is translated as CASRGPGRIYEQYF.

This clonotype was counted at least ten times. The V and J genes are TRBV12-3 or TRBV12-4 and TRBJ2-3, with 8 bases lining up with TRBD2. This CDR3 comprises 15 residues. The junction had 10 bases not matched to a gene; V was cut back by 7 bases and J by 4 bases. CDR3 in amino acids: CASNDVGLAPDTQYF. In DNA, the CDR3 is TGTGCCAGCAATGACGTCGGACTAGCCCCAGATACGCAGTATTTT.

This clonotype was counted ten times or more. The chain carries TRBV3-1 and TRBJ1-4; no reliable D call. Per the germline V gene, CDR1 is LGHDT and CDR2 is YNNKEL (reference sequence). This CDR3 spans 13 amino acids. The germline V and J ends were trimmed by 7 bases and 4 bases, with 10 bases remaining between them. The CDR3 here is CASKSVLNEKLFF. CDR3 DNA: TGTGCCAGCAAGAGTGTCCTTAATGAAAAACTGTTTTTT.

Remarks on this clonotype: A much more abundant neighbour one base away suggests this may be a read error. This chain connects TRBV29-1 to TRBJ2-3; 11 bases agree with TRBD2. From germline, CDR1 is SQVTM and CDR2 ANQGSEA. Trimming took 2 bases from V and 8 from J; bases not matched to a gene: 9. The CDR3 consists of 15 residues. CDR3 coding DNA: TGCAGCGTTGAATTAACTAGCGGGAGCTCAGTTACGCAGTATTTT. Encoded protein: CSVELTSGSSVTQYF.

The chain combines TRBV11-2 with TRBJ2-5; TRBD2 matches 7 bases. V was pared by 3 bases and J by 0 bases, with 4 bases of the junction left unmatched. CDR3 length: 15 residues. CDR1 and CDR2 (germline): SGHAT, FQNNGV. This chain's CDR3 is CASSFSGSYQETQYF. For the CDR3, the DNA is TGTGCCAGCAGCTTTAGCGGGTCGTACCAAGAGACCCAGTACTTC.

This chain uses TRBV7-9 with TRBJ1-1; no clear D gene. The germline V and J ends were trimmed by 5 bases and 3 bases, with 16 bases remaining between them. The CDR3 extends over 15 amino acids. Germline lookup yields CDR1 SEHNR and CDR2 FQNEAQ (reference sequence). CDR3 loop: CASSGGPGAYTEAFF. As DNA, the CDR3 is TGTGCCAGCAGCGGCGGTCCGGGCGCGTACACTGAAGCTTTCTTT.

This chain joins TRBV27 and TRBJ2-7, with 11 positions matching TRBD1. The CDR3 length is 16 residues. J was trimmed by 4 bases and V by 2 bases; bases with no gene match: 7. Germline CDR1 MNHEY, CDR2 SMNVEV (reference sequence). This chain's CDR3 is CASSLVGQGVNYEQYF. The CDR3 nucleotides are TGTGCCAGCAGTTTAGTGGGACAGGGGGTTAATTACGAGCAGTACTTC.

With respect to this clonotype: As the CDR3 is not closed by the conserved phenylalanine or tryptophan, this likely results from a read error. CDR3 bases: TGTGCCAGCAGTTCTTTGGTCGGACTACTTATCGAGAAGACCCAGTACCTC. Its translation: CASSSLVGLLIEKTQYL. The V call is TRBV27, the J call TRBJ2-5; possibly TRBD2 for D (6 bases). The CDR3 has 17 amino acids. V gave up 4 bases and J gave up 6 bases, with 24 bases separating them. The germline V gene encodes CDR1 MNHEY and CDR2 SMNVEV (reference sequence).

This clonotype was observed at least ten times. In nucleotides, the CDR3 is TGTGCCAGCAGCTTAGTGCAGTCAGATACGCAGTATTTT. Its translation is CASSLVQSDTQYF. This chain links TRBV13 with TRBJ2-3; D is ambiguous. CDR3 length equals 13 residues. Deletions cut 1 base from V and 4 bases from J, with 6 bases between. Germline V gives CDR1 PRHDT, CDR2 FYEKMQ (reference sequence).

This clonotype appeared many times. The rearrangement joins TRBV4-3 to TRBJ2-3; TRBD1 agrees at 8 bases. The germline CDR1 and CDR2 sequences are LGHNA and YSLEER. J gave up 4 bases and V 1 base, and 4 bases lay outside the gene matches. The CDR3 runs to 15 residues. This chain's CDR3 is CASSQGTGTADTQYF. The CDR3 nucleotides are TGCGCCAGCAGCCAAGGGACAGGGACGGCAGATACGCAGTATTTT.